Detailed here is one T cell receptor beta chain. Its antigen is unknown. This sample is drawn from a study of shared clonotypes between healthy human individuals. Study summary: Three plates each covered CD4 naive and memory; CD8 naive two, CD8 memory one. Notes on the study in general: Clonotypes shared by all four donors outscored non-shared clonotypes in generation probability. Rarefaction exposed incomplete sorted-subset sequencing despite large depth.

TCRdb keeps only in-frame clones here, not all; method: immunoSEQ multiplex PCR. The repertoire holds fewer than 1.6 million clones, with less than 99% as singletons. In germline, CDR1 is SGHRS, CDR2 YFSETQ. The V end was cut by 7 bases, the J end by 0 bases, with 10 bases between. This CDR3 is 14 amino acids long. Sequencing was carried out using naive CD4+ T cells sorted from blood. Subset of the sample: CD45RA+ positively selected. V gene TRBV5-1 combines with J gene TRBJ2-2; the D is unclear. The receptor comes from a man aged 25 to 40 in good health. The CDR3 coding sequence is TGCGCCAGCCGCGGAAATACGAACACCGGGGAGCTGTTTTTT. It specifies CASRGNTNTGELFF.